This T cell receptor (beta chain) was observed in a study of T cell responses to AZD1222 COVID-19 vaccine. Study results and limitations: Reports indicate that nearly half of spike-specific TCRs are directed at unmutated variant regions. Of the AZD1222 recipients, only 5 or 6 were seropositive at baseline.

The CDR3 consists of 10 residues. Germline CDR1 is MNHEY and CDR2 is SVGAGI. Trimming removed 6 bases from V and 9 bases from J, with 5 bases in between. As concerns this clone: Its specificity is not known.

Some clones are missing from TCRdb's copy, which holds only in-frame ones; the method was immunoSEQ multiplex PCR. The profile shows fewer than 200,000 clones, about 91% of them singletons. The chain combines TRBV6-5 with TRBJ2-2; D ambiguous. This sample comprised peripheral blood, obtained 28 days after the second AZD1222 dose. This receptor was identified in an adult who received the AZD1222 COVID-19 vaccine. CDR3 sequence reads: CASRARELFF. DNA for the CDR3: TGTGCCAGCAGGGCGAGGGAGCTGTTTTTT.